These T cell receptor beta chains were read from a single sample in a study of blood T cell repertoires in COVID-19. Profiled with immunoSEQ multiplex PCR; TCRdb holds only in-frame clones, not every one. Here the sample spans about 200,000 clones, roughly 86% being singletons. Material for sequencing was peripheral blood. These receptors originate from a man in his sixties with acute or convalescent COVID-19. Both conserved end residues are part of each CDR3. Each record gives: V gene, J gene, CDR3 length, clone size, D gene, CDR3 protein, CDR3 DNA. The D gene is left open where the match is weak. Rows give clone size only sometimes, using once, few, many, or a class for an expanded clone.

V gene: TRBV6-5
J gene: TRBJ2-1
CDR3 length: 15
clone size: -
D gene: TRBD2
CDR3 protein: CASSLAGAGYNEQFF
CDR3 DNA: TGTGCCAGCAGCCTAGCGGGGGCCGGATACAATGAGCAGTTCTTC

V gene: TRBV29-1
J gene: TRBJ2-1
CDR3 length: 12
clone size: -
D gene: -
CDR3 protein: CSVLGRSNEQFF
CDR3 DNA: TGCAGCGTCCTTGGGAGAAGCAATGAGCAGTTCTTC

V gene: TRBV7-9
J gene: TRBJ1-2
CDR3 length: 15
clone size: -
D gene: TRBD1
CDR3 protein: CASSAADRVLYGYTF
CDR3 DNA: TGTGCCAGCAGCGCCGCCGACAGGGTCCTCTATGGCTACACCTTC

V gene: TRBV28
J gene: TRBJ1-2
CDR3 length: 15
clone size: -
D gene: TRBD1
CDR3 protein: CASSSFPQGGYGYTF
CDR3 DNA: TGTGCCAGCAGTTCCTTTCCGCAGGGGGGCTATGGCTACACCTTC

V gene: TRBV19
J gene: TRBJ1-2
CDR3 length: 13
clone size: -
D gene: TRBD1
CDR3 protein: CASSAGQGGGYTF
CDR3 DNA: TGTGCCAGTAGTGCTGGACAGGGAGGGGGCTACACCTTC

V gene: TRBV7-8
J gene: TRBJ2-1
CDR3 length: 15
clone size: -
D gene: TRBD2
CDR3 protein: CASSLGLAGQGEQFF
CDR3 DNA: TGTGCCAGCAGCCTTGGACTAGCGGGGCAGGGGGAGCAGTTCTTC

V gene: TRBV6-5
J gene: TRBJ1-4
CDR3 length: 14
clone size: -
D gene: -
CDR3 protein: CASSRRGLNEKLFF
CDR3 DNA: TGTGCCAGCAGCCGTAGGGGTCTAAATGAAAAACTGTTTTTT

V gene: TRBV28
J gene: TRBJ1-2
CDR3 length: 15
clone size: -
D gene: TRBD1
CDR3 protein: CASSPSDRTNYGYTF
CDR3 DNA: TGTGCCAGCAGTCCTTCGGACAGGACTAACTATGGCTACACCTTC

V gene: TRBV6-1
J gene: TRBJ1-4
CDR3 length: 14
clone size: -
D gene: -
CDR3 protein: CASSRLGGEEKLFF
CDR3 DNA: TGTGCCAGCAGCAGACTTGGAGGAGAAGAAAAACTGTTTTTT

V gene: TRBV19
J gene: TRBJ1-2
CDR3 length: 16
clone size: -
D gene: TRBD1
CDR3 protein: CASRSQGPEMIYGYTF
CDR3 DNA: TGTGCCAGTAGGTCACAGGGGCCCGAAATGATCTATGGCTACACCTTC

V gene: TRBV5-4
J gene: TRBJ2-3
CDR3 length: 18
clone size: -
D gene: TRBD2
CDR3 protein: CASSSGLAGAASADTQYF
CDR3 DNA: TGTGCCAGCAGCTCGGGACTAGCGGGGGCCGCAAGCGCAGATACGCAGTATTTT

V gene: TRBV7-9
J gene: TRBJ2-2
CDR3 length: 13
clone size: -
D gene: -
CDR3 protein: CASSSEGAGELFF
CDR3 DNA: TGTGCCAGCAGCTCAGAGGGGGCCGGGGAGCTGTTTTTT

V gene: TRBV19
J gene: TRBJ2-1
CDR3 length: 16
clone size: once
D gene: -
CDR3 protein: CASSITAASSYNEQFF
CDR3 DNA: TGTGCCAGTAGTATCACGGCGGCCAGCTCCTACAATGAGCAGTTCTTC

V gene: TRBV25-1
J gene: TRBJ1-1
CDR3 length: 15
clone size: -
D gene: -
CDR3 protein: CASSERGGRATEAFF
CDR3 DNA: TGTGCCAGCAGTGAACGGGGGGGTAGGGCCACTGAAGCTTTCTTT

V gene: TRBV5-1
J gene: TRBJ2-1
CDR3 length: 15
clone size: -
D gene: TRBD2
CDR3 protein: CASSEEGLAGSEQFF
CDR3 DNA: TGCGCCAGCAGCGAAGAGGGACTAGCGGGGTCTGAGCAGTTCTTC

V gene: TRBV2
J gene: TRBJ1-1
CDR3 length: 11
clone size: -
D gene: -
CDR3 protein: CASTLYTEAFF
CDR3 DNA: TGTGCCAGCACGCTATACACTGAAGCTTTCTTT

V gene: TRBV7-2
J gene: TRBJ2-2
CDR3 length: 15
clone size: -
D gene: -
CDR3 protein: CASSPTGLNTGELFF
CDR3 DNA: TGTGCCAGCAGCCCGACCGGACTTAACACCGGGGAGCTGTTTTTT

V gene: TRBV11-2
J gene: TRBJ1-1
CDR3 length: 14
clone size: -
D gene: -
CDR3 protein: CASSPLTQGTEAFF
CDR3 DNA: TGTGCCAGCAGCCCGCTTACTCAGGGGACTGAAGCTTTCTTT

V gene: TRBV5-1
J gene: TRBJ2-1
CDR3 length: 14
clone size: -
D gene: TRBD1
CDR3 protein: CASSHGDRDNEQFF
CDR3 DNA: TGCGCCAGCAGCCATGGGGACAGAGATAATGAGCAGTTCTTC

V gene: TRBV15
J gene: TRBJ2-4
CDR3 length: 19
clone size: -
D gene: -
CDR3 protein: CATSRDPASSAGTKNIQYF
CDR3 DNA: TGTGCCACCAGCAGAGATCCTGCGAGTTCAGCAGGGACCAAAAACATTCAGTACTTC

V gene: TRBV6-5
J gene: TRBJ1-2
CDR3 length: 14
clone size: -
D gene: TRBD1
CDR3 protein: CASSRDREGLGYTF
CDR3 DNA: TGTGCCAGCAGTCGGGACAGGGAAGGGTTAGGCTACACCTTC

V gene: TRBV7-2
J gene: TRBJ1-1
CDR3 length: 14
clone size: -
D gene: -
CDR3 protein: CASSLGGQNTEAFF
CDR3 DNA: TGTGCCAGCAGCTTAGGAGGGCAGAATACTGAAGCTTTCTTT

V gene: TRBV6-5
J gene: TRBJ1-2
CDR3 length: 14
clone size: -
D gene: -
CDR3 protein: CASTDPRGNYGYTF
CDR3 DNA: TGTGCCAGCACCGATCCGCGGGGAAACTATGGCTACACCTTC

V gene: TRBV10-3
J gene: TRBJ2-3
CDR3 length: 17
clone size: -
D gene: TRBD2
CDR3 protein: CAISDPRVLAGTDTQYF
CDR3 DNA: TGTGCCATCAGTGACCCCAGAGTCCTAGCGGGGACGGATACGCAGTATTTT

V gene: TRBV9
J gene: TRBJ2-3
CDR3 length: 14
clone size: -
D gene: -
CDR3 protein: CASSVVPGEDTQYF
CDR3 DNA: TGTGCCAGCAGCGTAGTCCCCGGAGAAGATACGCAGTATTTT

V gene: TRBV11-2
J gene: TRBJ2-1
CDR3 length: 15
clone size: -
D gene: -
CDR3 protein: CASSSLAGAVNEQFF
CDR3 DNA: TGTGCCAGCAGCTCCCTGGCGGGGGCTGTAAATGAGCAGTTCTTC

V gene: TRBV27
J gene: TRBJ2-1
CDR3 length: 15
clone size: -
D gene: TRBD2
CDR3 protein: CASNTRERGGYEQFF
CDR3 DNA: TGTGCCAGCAATACCAGGGAGCGGGGGGGCTATGAGCAGTTCTTC

V gene: TRBV11-2
J gene: TRBJ2-7
CDR3 length: 14
clone size: -
D gene: -
CDR3 protein: CASSLRGASYEQYF
CDR3 DNA: TGTGCCAGCAGCCTTCGGGGGGCCTCCTACGAGCAGTACTTC

V gene: TRBV19
J gene: TRBJ1-2
CDR3 length: 13
clone size: -
D gene: -
CDR3 protein: CASSLRGEYGYTF
CDR3 DNA: TGTGCCAGTAGTTTAAGAGGAGAATATGGCTACACCTTC

V gene: TRBV7-2
J gene: TRBJ2-3
CDR3 length: 17
clone size: -
D gene: TRBD2
CDR3 protein: CASSYQPTSPSTDTQYF
CDR3 DNA: TGTGCCAGCAGCTATCAGCCGACTAGCCCTAGCACAGATACGCAGTATTTT

V gene: TRBV9
J gene: TRBJ2-3
CDR3 length: 14
clone size: once
D gene: TRBD2
CDR3 protein: CASSSGTSVDTQYF
CDR3 DNA: TGTGCCAGCAGCTCCGGGACTAGCGTAGATACGCAGTATTTT

V gene: TRBV19
J gene: TRBJ2-2
CDR3 length: 15
clone size: once
D gene: -
CDR3 protein: CASSIRQGNTGELFF
CDR3 DNA: TGTGCCAGTAGTATAAGGCAGGGGAACACCGGGGAGCTGTTTTTT

V gene: TRBV7-9
J gene: TRBJ2-2
CDR3 length: 17
clone size: -
D gene: TRBD2
CDR3 protein: CASSTWTSWVNTGELFF
CDR3 DNA: TGTGCCAGCAGCACTTGGACTAGCTGGGTGAACACCGGGGAGCTGTTTTTT

V gene: TRBV19
J gene: TRBJ1-4
CDR3 length: 15
clone size: -
D gene: -
CDR3 protein: CASSMGGATNEKLFF
CDR3 DNA: TGTGCCAGTAGTATGGGGGGGGCAACTAATGAAAAACTGTTTTTT

V gene: TRBV15
J gene: TRBJ1-2
CDR3 length: 16
clone size: -
D gene: TRBD1
CDR3 protein: CATSRDGTGLNYGYTF
CDR3 DNA: TGTGCCACCAGCAGAGACGGGACAGGGCTCAACTATGGCTACACCTTC

V gene: TRBV11-2
J gene: TRBJ2-7
CDR3 length: 15
clone size: -
D gene: TRBD2
CDR3 protein: CASSLGRGGHYEQYF
CDR3 DNA: TGTGCCAGCAGCTTAGGGCGGGGGGGCCACTACGAGCAGTACTTC

V gene: TRBV9
J gene: TRBJ1-1
CDR3 length: 17
clone size: once
D gene: -
CDR3 protein: CASSEGRGPPLNTEAFF
CDR3 DNA: TGTGCCAGCAGCGAGGGGAGGGGCCCGCCCCTGAACACTGAAGCTTTCTTT

V gene: TRBV14
J gene: TRBJ2-1
CDR3 length: 15
clone size: -
D gene: -
CDR3 protein: CASSQGAKYYNEQFF
CDR3 DNA: TGTGCCAGCAGCCAAGGGGCTAAATACTACAATGAGCAGTTCTTC

V gene: TRBV25-1
J gene: TRBJ2-3
CDR3 length: 15
clone size: -
D gene: TRBD1
CDR3 protein: CASRRATGFTDTQYF
CDR3 DNA: TGTGCCAGCAGAAGGGCGACAGGGTTCACAGATACGCAGTATTTT

V gene: TRBV5-4
J gene: TRBJ2-6
CDR3 length: 17
clone size: -
D gene: TRBD1
CDR3 protein: CASSFPGNRGGANVLTF
CDR3 DNA: TGTGCCAGCAGCTTCCCGGGAAACAGGGGTGGGGCCAACGTCCTGACTTTC

V gene: TRBV7-2
J gene: TRBJ2-3
CDR3 length: 16
clone size: -
D gene: -
CDR3 protein: CASSLGEGTSTDTQYF
CDR3 DNA: TGTGCCAGCAGCTTGGGGGAAGGGACTAGCACAGATACGCAGTATTTT

V gene: TRBV27
J gene: TRBJ2-7
CDR3 length: 11
clone size: -
D gene: -
CDR3 protein: CASSRRGEQYF
CDR3 DNA: TGTGCCAGCAGCCGCAGAGGGGAGCAGTACTTC

V gene: TRBV6-1
J gene: TRBJ1-1
CDR3 length: 15
clone size: -
D gene: -
CDR3 protein: CASCPPGGVSTEAFF
CDR3 DNA: TGTGCCAGCTGCCCACCGGGGGGCGTTAGCACTGAAGCTTTCTTT

V gene: TRBV7-9
J gene: TRBJ2-3
CDR3 length: 16
clone size: few
D gene: TRBD2
CDR3 protein: CASSQGLAGITDTQYF
CDR3 DNA: TGTGCCAGCAGCCAGGGACTAGCGGGGATCACAGATACGCAGTATTTT

V gene: TRBV5-1
J gene: TRBJ1-3
CDR3 length: 14
clone size: -
D gene: -
CDR3 protein: CASSLAVSGNTIYF
CDR3 DNA: TGCGCCAGCAGCTTGGCTGTCTCTGGAAACACCATATATTTT

V gene: TRBV7-6
J gene: TRBJ2-6
CDR3 length: 18
clone size: -
D gene: TRBD1
CDR3 protein: CASSSVPGQGSGANVLTF
CDR3 DNA: TGTGCCAGCAGCTCCGTCCCGGGACAGGGGTCTGGGGCCAACGTCCTGACTTTC

V gene: TRBV19
J gene: TRBJ1-6
CDR3 length: 14
clone size: few
D gene: -
CDR3 protein: CASSILDSNSPLHF
CDR3 DNA: TGTGCCAGTAGTATACTCGACAGTAATTCACCCCTCCACTTT

V gene: TRBV6-5
J gene: TRBJ1-1
CDR3 length: 13
clone size: few
D gene: -
CDR3 protein: CASSLTGNTEAFF
CDR3 DNA: TGTGCCAGCAGTTTGACAGGTAACACTGAAGCTTTCTTT

V gene: TRBV18
J gene: TRBJ2-3
CDR3 length: 15
clone size: -
D gene: -
CDR3 protein: CASSPTSFPTDTQYF
CDR3 DNA: TGTGCCAGCTCACCGACTAGTTTTCCCACAGATACGCAGTATTTT

V gene: TRBV7-2
J gene: TRBJ1-4
CDR3 length: 15
clone size: -
D gene: TRBD1
CDR3 protein: CASSPSGTGAEKLFF
CDR3 DNA: TGTGCCAGCAGCCCCTCGGGGACAGGCGCTGAAAAACTGTTTTTT

V gene: TRBV4-3
J gene: TRBJ1-1
CDR3 length: 15
clone size: -
D gene: TRBD1
CDR3 protein: CASSQGDSQNTEAFF
CDR3 DNA: TGCGCCAGCAGCCAAGGGGACAGCCAGAACACTGAAGCTTTCTTT

V gene: TRBV12-3/TRBV12-4
J gene: TRBJ2-5
CDR3 length: 13
clone size: -
D gene: TRBD2
CDR3 protein: CASTGGGEETQYF
CDR3 DNA: TGTGCCAGCACCGGGGGGGGAGAAGAGACCCAGTACTTC

V gene: TRBV6-5
J gene: TRBJ2-7
CDR3 length: 13
clone size: -
D gene: TRBD1
CDR3 protein: CASRPRDRERQYF
CDR3 DNA: TGTGCCAGCAGACCCAGGGACAGGGAGCGGCAGTACTTC

V gene: TRBV4-2
J gene: TRBJ2-2
CDR3 length: 15
clone size: -
D gene: -
CDR3 protein: CASSQAGQSTGELFF
CDR3 DNA: TGTGCCAGCAGCCAAGCAGGGCAAAGCACCGGGGAGCTGTTTTTT